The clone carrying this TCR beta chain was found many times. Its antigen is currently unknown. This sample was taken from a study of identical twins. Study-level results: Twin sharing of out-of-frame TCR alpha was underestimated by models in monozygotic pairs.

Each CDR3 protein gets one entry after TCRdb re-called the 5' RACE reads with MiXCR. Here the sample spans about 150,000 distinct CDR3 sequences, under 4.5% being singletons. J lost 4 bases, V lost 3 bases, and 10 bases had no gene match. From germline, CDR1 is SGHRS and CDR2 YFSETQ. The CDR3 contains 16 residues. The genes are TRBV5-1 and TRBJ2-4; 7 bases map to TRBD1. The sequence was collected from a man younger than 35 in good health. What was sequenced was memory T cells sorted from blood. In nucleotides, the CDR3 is TGCGCCAGCAGCTCGGGGACAGCGGAAAGGAAAAACATTCAGTACTTC. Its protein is CASSSGTAERKNIQYF.